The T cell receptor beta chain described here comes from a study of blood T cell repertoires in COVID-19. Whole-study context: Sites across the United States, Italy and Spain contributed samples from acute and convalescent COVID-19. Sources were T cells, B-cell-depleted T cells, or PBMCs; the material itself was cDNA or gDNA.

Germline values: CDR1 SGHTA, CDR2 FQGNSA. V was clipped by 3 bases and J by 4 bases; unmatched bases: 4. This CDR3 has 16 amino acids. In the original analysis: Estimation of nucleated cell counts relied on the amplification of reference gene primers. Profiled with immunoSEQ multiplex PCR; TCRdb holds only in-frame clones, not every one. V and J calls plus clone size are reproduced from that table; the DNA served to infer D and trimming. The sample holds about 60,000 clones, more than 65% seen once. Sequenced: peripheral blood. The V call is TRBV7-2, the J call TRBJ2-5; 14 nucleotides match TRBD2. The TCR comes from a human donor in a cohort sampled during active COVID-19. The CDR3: CASSLMTSGGGETQYF. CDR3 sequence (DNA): TGTGCCAGCAGCTTGATGACTAGCGGGGGGGGAGAGACCCAGTACTTC.